This T cell receptor (beta chain) was obtained from a study of cytomegalovirus exposure and HLA in healthy donors. Study in general: In an early release, HLA-typed donors contributed some 88 million unique TCR sequences.

This CDR3 is built from 12 residues. Trimming took off 8 bases at V and 1 base at J, with 8 bases between the two ends. Germline loops: CDR1 MNHNS, CDR2 SASEGT. The PCR was carried out with 60 Vbeta primers and 13 Jbeta primers. Sequenced by immunoSEQ multiplex PCR; TCRdb stores in-frame clones only, minus some. Found here are more than 100,000 clones, about 73% of them singletons; the top ten hold 3% to 4%. Concerning this clone itself: Its target is not known.

Study-wide findings and caveats: The study found most TCR sequences rare, yet found some public TCRs in many donors. Reported findings show TCR beta sequences accurately forecast HLA-A and HLA-B alleles in most subjects. One variant, a missense change in DCLRE1C, was linked in a later analysis to TCR beta V- and J-gene trimming.

Sequencing was performed on PBMCs. This chain connects TRBV6-1 to TRBJ1-1; D remains ambiguous. This TCR was sampled from a woman aged 25 to 45 in good health and CMV-seropositive. The CDR3 nucleotides are TGTGCCAGCGGGAGGACGAACACTGAAGCTTTCTTT. Its translation is CASGRTNTEAFF.